The text below deals with one T cell receptor (beta chain). The record originates from a study of blood T cell repertoires in COVID-19. Per the germline V gene, CDR1 is SQVTM and CDR2 is ANQGSEA. The CDR3 consists of 15 residues. The V segment lost 6 bases and the J segment 0 bases; nucleotides outside the gene matches: 8. Measured with immunoSEQ multiplex PCR; TCRdb has only the in-frame clones, and not every one. The sample has about 250,000 clones, around 82% seen once. V is TRBV29-1 and J is TRBJ1-1; 9 bases align to TRBD1. The specimen sequenced was peripheral blood. This TCR was recovered from an elderly woman with active or convalescent COVID-19. The CDR3 DNA reads TGCAGCGTAGCCCCGGGACAGGGTATGAACACTGAAGCTTTCTTT. Amino acids: CSVAPGQGMNTEAFF.